One and the same sample provided the 27 T cell receptor beta chains below, sequenced in a study of Tregs in tolerant kidney transplant recipients. Sequenced by immunoSEQ multiplex PCR; TCRdb stores in-frame clones only, minus some. This sample yields 200,000 to 300,000 clones, of which about four fifths are seen a single time; less than 0.75% belongs to the top ten. The sequenced sample was CD4+ T cells from blood. The receptor set was obtained from a human donor in good health.

This chain uses TRBV5-1 with TRBJ1-4; D is undetermined. Germline values: CDR1 SGHRS, CDR2 YFSETQ. The V end lost 4 bases, the J end lost 3 bases, and 16 bases lay between the germline ends. This CDR3 region has 16 residues. The CDR3: CASSDGSSAPNEKLFF. The CDR3 coding sequence is TGCGCCAGCAGCGACGGGTCGTCGGCCCCTAATGAAAAACTGTTTTTT.

The chain recombines TRBV11-2 with TRBJ2-1; TRBD2 matches at 12 bases. CDR1 is SGHAT, CDR2 FQNNGV, per germline. The CDR3 has 16 residues. With V trimmed by 5 bases and J by 2 bases, 4 bases remained unmatched. The CDR3 sequence: CASSPTSGSAYNEQFF. For the CDR3, the DNA is TGTGCCAGCAGCCCGACTAGCGGGAGTGCCTACAATGAGCAGTTCTTC.

The chain joins TRBV2 to TRBJ2-1, with D uncertain. Trimming took off 8 bases at V and 0 bases at J, with 14 bases between the two ends. Germline-derived CDR1 and CDR2 are SNHLY and FYNNEI. The CDR3 contains 15 residues. CDR3 amino acids: CASVILLSSYNEQFF. In DNA form, the CDR3 reads TGTGCCAGCGTCATTCTACTCTCCTCCTACAATGAGCAGTTCTTC.

The chain joins TRBV15 to TRBJ2-7; a weak D match, TRBD1 (6 bases). Germline V CDR1 and CDR2: LNHNV, YYDKDF (reference sequence). This CDR3 region has 14 residues. V gave up 3 bases and J gave up 6 bases, with 15 bases separating them. CDR3 region: CATSRGTSASEQYF. The CDR3 DNA reads TGTGCCACCAGCAGGGGGACATCGGCAAGCGAGCAGTACTTC.

The DNA of the CDR3 is TGTGCCAGCAGCCCCCAGGGGGCGGTTGGCTATGGCTACACCTTC. Protein sequence: CASSPQGAVGYGYTF. The gene calls are TRBV7-2 and TRBJ1-2, with 8 bases that match TRBD1. The ends lost 5 bases at V and 4 bases at J; junction bases unmatched: 9. Germline CDR1 reads SGHTA; CDR2 reads FQGNSA. The CDR3 sequence is 15 residues long.

The chain recombines TRBV18 with TRBJ1-2, with 8 bases that match TRBD1. The V and J ends lost 3 bases and 8 bases, in that order; junction bases with no gene match: 11. The germline V gene has CDR1 KGHSH and CDR2 LQKENI. The CDR3 loop spans 15 amino acids. The CDR3 loop is CASSPLGQGTEGYTF. The DNA of the CDR3 is TGTGCCAGCTCACCTCTCGGACAGGGCACGGAAGGCTACACCTTC.

The chain carries TRBV4-1 and TRBJ1-2; D may be TRBD1 (5 bases). The germline gives CDR1 MGHRA, CDR2 YSYEKL. The CDR3 runs to 21 residues. V was shortened by 1 base and J by 2 bases, with 29 bases between the two germline ends. This CDR3 is CASSQVHIPGVTKRDNYGYTF. The CDR3 DNA follows: TGCGCCAGCAGCCAAGTTCATATCCCCGGGGTTACTAAGAGGGACAACTATGGCTACACCTTC.

This chain links TRBV5-1 with TRBJ1-1; D gene uncertain. CDR1 and CDR2 (germline): SGHRS, YFSETQ. The CDR3 is 14 amino acids. The ends were cut back, 3 bases at V and 1 base at J, with 10 bases in the middle. Here the CDR3 reads CASSWDYGNTEAFF. The CDR3 DNA follows: TGCGCCAGCAGCTGGGATTACGGGAACACTGAAGCTTTCTTT.

The chain combines TRBV7-2 with TRBJ2-1, with 9 bases that match TRBD2. The J segment lost 10 bases and the V segment lost 0 bases, leaving 10 bases of the junction unmatched. CDR1 SGHTA and CDR2 FQGNSA come from the germline V gene. CDR3 length: 16 residues. CDR3 DNA: TGTGCCAGCAGCTTAGCGCTTAGGGGACTAGCACTCGAGCAGTTCTTC. Its protein is CASSLALRGLALEQFF.

This CDR3 is CASSQVWNTEAFF. CDR3 DNA: TGTGCCAGCAGCCAAGTGTGGAACACTGAAGCTTTCTTT. This chain connects TRBV6-1 to TRBJ1-1; D is unresolved. The V end was cut by 6 bases, the J end by 1 base, with 9 bases between. This CDR3 spans 13 amino acids. Germline V gene data show CDR1 as MNHNS and CDR2 as SASEGT.

V is TRBV6-6 and J is TRBJ1-2, with D tentatively TRBD1 (6 bases). The ends were cut back, 6 bases at V and 6 bases at J, with 20 bases in the middle. The CDR3 runs 15 residues. CDR1 is MNHNY and CDR2 is SVGAGI in the germline V gene (reference sequence). The CDR3 spells CASSETPGVRDGYTF. The CDR3 DNA sequence: TGTGCCAGCAGCGAAACTCCAGGGGTCAGAGATGGCTACACCTTC.

This rearrangement joins TRBV27 to TRBJ2-7, with D possibly being TRBD1 or TRBD2 (5 bases each). Per germline, CDR1 MNHEY and CDR2 SMNVEV (reference sequence). CDR3 size: 16 residues. V lost 2 bases and J lost 2, with 16 bases in between. The CDR3 protein is CASSLTGRMGAYEQYF. In DNA form, the CDR3 reads TGTGCCAGCAGTTTAACGGGCAGAATGGGGGCCTACGAGCAGTACTTC.

This clone occurred a few times. This chain uses TRBV11-3 with TRBJ2-7, with 10 bases aligning to TRBD1. CDR3 length: 15 residues. The V and J ends lost 5 bases and 3 bases, in that order; junction bases with no gene match: 7. Germline V CDR1 and CDR2: SGHNT, YENEEA. The CDR3 DNA follows: TGTGCCAGCAGCCTAACTGGACAGGGGGACTACGAGCAGTACTTC. This translates into CASSLTGQGDYEQYF. Supplemented by reference TRBV11-3 and TRBJ2-7, the full variable domain reads EAGVVQSPRYKIIEKKQPVAFWCNPISGHNTLYWYLQNLGQGPELLIRYENEEAVDDSQLPKDRFSAERLKGVDSTLKIQPAELGDSAVYLCASSLTGQGDYEQYFGPGTRLTVT.

J is TRBJ2-1 and V is TRBV5-1; D perhaps matches TRBD2 (6 bases). The length of the CDR3 is 14 residues. The V gene lost 0 bases and the J gene lost 8 bases, with 12 bases spanning the gap. Germline V gene lookup returns CDR1 SGHRS and CDR2 YFSETQ. CDR3 DNA: TGCGCCAGCAGCTTGGCTAGCGCTTGGGATGAGCAGTTCTTC. Protein: CASSLASAWDEQFF.

The DNA of the CDR3 is TGTGCCAGCAGTGAAGACAGGGGCGAAACAGATACGCAGTATTTT. Translation gives CASSEDRGETDTQYF. The chain employs TRBV2 and TRBJ2-3, with 7 positions matching TRBD1. With 1 base clipped from V and 3 bases from J, the junction kept 4 bases outside the gene matches. There are 15 residues in the CDR3. Germline CDR1 SNHLY, CDR2 FYNNEI.

This chain connects TRBV29-1 to TRBJ1-2; no reliable D call. CDR1 is SQVTM, CDR2 ANQGSEA, per germline. This CDR3 has 15 amino acids. V lost 1 base, J lost 3 bases, and 15 bases lay in between. In DNA, the CDR3 is TGCAGCGTTGAAGGGACTTCCTGGGCTGACTATGGCTACACCTTC. This codes for CSVEGTSWADYGYTF.

The chain couples TRBV12-5 to TRBJ2-7, with D unclear. V was pared by 0 bases and J by 0 bases, with 9 bases between. The CDR3 has 15 amino acids. Germline CDR1 reads LGHNT; CDR2 reads FRNRAP. CDR3 DNA: TGTGCTAGTGGTTTGGTACACGCGTCCTCCTACGAGCAGTACTTC. This encodes CASGLVHASSYEQYF.

This clone came up once. For the CDR3, the DNA is TGTGCCAGCAGTTACCGGCAGCTTAATGAAAAACTGTTTTTT. Translating it yields CASSYRQLNEKLFF. V usage is TRBV6-6 and J usage is TRBJ1-4; D gene ambiguous. V was pared by 2 bases and J by 4 bases, with 8 bases between. The CDR3 is 14 residues long. From germline, CDR1 is MNHNY and CDR2 SVGAGI (reference sequence).

The J gene is TRBJ2-5, the V gene TRBV5-4; a weak D match, TRBD1 (6 bases). This CDR3 has 14 residues. V lost 6 bases to trimming and J lost 5 bases, with 17 bases between them. Germline V gene sequence: CDR1 SGHNT, CDR2 YYREEE (reference sequence). The CDR3 loop reads CASTSGTPQETQYF. The CDR3 coding sequence is TGTGCCAGCACCTCCGGGACACCGCAGGAGACCCAGTACTTC.

This clone has only a few counts. V is TRBV9 and J is TRBJ2-3; weak D call: TRBD2 (6 bases). Trimming cost V 1 base and J 1 base, with 19 bases left between them. The germline gives CDR1 SGDLS, CDR2 YYNGEE. There are 18 residues in the CDR3. This CDR3 is CASSVWRGAGPGTDTQYF. CDR3 coding DNA: TGTGCCAGCAGCGTATGGAGGGGTGCGGGACCCGGCACAGATACGCAGTATTTT.

This clone has a handful of counts. The CDR3 DNA is TGTGCCAGCACCCCCCCCGCTTACGGTCTAGCGGGGGGGGTCAGCTCCTACAATGAGCAGTTCTTC. Translation gives CASTPPAYGLAGGVSSYNEQFF. The chain carries TRBV13 and TRBJ2-1; TRBD2 matches at 12 bases. This CDR3 contains 22 residues. V gave up 7 bases and J gave up 0 bases; unmatched junction bases: 22. Germline CDR1 is PRHDT and CDR2 is FYEKMQ (reference sequence).

The chain has TRBV5-6 and TRBJ1-2; D is unclear. The V gene lost 3 bases and the J gene lost 4 bases, with 13 bases spanning the gap. CDR3 length: 14 residues. Looked up from germline, CDR1 is SGHDT and CDR2 is YYEEEE. CDR3 DNA: TGTGCCAGCAGCTGGGAACGGCGGGGCTATGGCTACACCTTC. This translates into CASSWERRGYGYTF.

The chain employs TRBV5-4 and TRBJ2-5, with 7 bases identical to TRBD2. Gene TRBJ2-7 matches the end of the DNA better, so the J call may be wrong. Germline V CDR1 and CDR2: SGHNT, YYREEE (reference sequence). The CDR3 totals 14 residues. As DNA, the CDR3 is TGTGCCAGCAGCTTTGGGAGGGGAGCCTACGAGCAGTACTTC. This codes for CASSFGRGAYEQYF.

The chain combines TRBV4-1 with TRBJ2-1, with 12 bases fitting TRBD2. V lost 1 base to trimming and J lost 0 bases; unmatched junction nucleotides: 4. The CDR3 is made up of 18 amino acids. Per germline, CDR1 MGHRA and CDR2 YSYEKL. The CDR3 nucleotides read TGCGCCAGCAGCCAAGGAGGACTAGCGGGGCTCTCCTACAATGAGCAGTTCTTC. This codes for CASSQGGLAGLSYNEQFF.

The J gene is TRBJ2-7, the V gene TRBV5-1; weak D call: TRBD2 (6 bases). The CDR3 runs to 15 residues. Trimming removed 5 bases at V and 0 bases at J, with 15 bases between. Germline lookup yields CDR1 SGHRS and CDR2 YFSETQ. The CDR3 here is CASRLRAGSSYEQYF. Written as DNA, the CDR3 is TGCGCCAGCAGGCTACGGGCGGGAAGCTCCTACGAGCAGTACTTC.

The genes are TRBV2 and TRBJ2-7, with TRBD2 matching 8 bases. V trimming: 2 bases; J trimming: 4 bases; junction bases outside the gene matches: 10. There are 16 residues in the CDR3. Per germline, CDR1 SNHLY and CDR2 FYNNEI. The CDR3 sequence is CASSELGLAGGYEQYF. The CDR3 DNA sequence: TGTGCCAGCAGTGAATTGGGGCTAGCGGGTGGGTACGAGCAGTACTTC.

V and J are TRBV7-3 and TRBJ2-1, with D uncertain. The CDR3 covers 19 residues. Trimming removed 0 bases from V and 0 bases from J, with 18 bases in between. Per the germline V gene, CDR1 is SGHTA and CDR2 is FQGTGA. The CDR3 reads CASSLTTAQGPSSYNEQFF. The CDR3 nucleotides read TGTGCCAGCAGCTTAACGACCGCACAAGGTCCGAGCTCCTACAATGAGCAGTTCTTC.